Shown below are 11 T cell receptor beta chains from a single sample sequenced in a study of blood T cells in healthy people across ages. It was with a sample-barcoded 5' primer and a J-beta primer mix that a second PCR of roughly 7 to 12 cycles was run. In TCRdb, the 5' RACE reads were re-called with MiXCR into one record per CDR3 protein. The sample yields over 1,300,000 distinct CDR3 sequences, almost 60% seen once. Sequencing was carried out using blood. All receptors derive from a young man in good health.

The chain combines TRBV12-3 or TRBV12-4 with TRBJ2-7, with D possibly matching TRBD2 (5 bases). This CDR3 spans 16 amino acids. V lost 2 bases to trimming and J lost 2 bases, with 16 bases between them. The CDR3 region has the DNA TGTGCCAGCAGTTTATTGGTCACCGGGATACCCTACGAGCAGTACTTC. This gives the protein CASSLLVTGIPYEQYF.

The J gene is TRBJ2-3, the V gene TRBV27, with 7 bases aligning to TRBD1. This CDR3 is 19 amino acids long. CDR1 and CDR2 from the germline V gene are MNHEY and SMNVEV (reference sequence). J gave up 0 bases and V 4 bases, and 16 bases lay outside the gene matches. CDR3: CASSSWTGLIQISTDTQYF. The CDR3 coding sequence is TGTGCCAGCAGTTCCTGGACAGGATTGATACAGATTAGCACAGATACGCAGTATTTT.

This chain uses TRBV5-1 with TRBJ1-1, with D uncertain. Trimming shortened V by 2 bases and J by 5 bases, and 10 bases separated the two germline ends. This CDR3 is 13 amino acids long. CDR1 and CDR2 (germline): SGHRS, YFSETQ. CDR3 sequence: CASSFEEWTEAFF. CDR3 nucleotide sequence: TGCGCCAGCAGCTTTGAGGAGTGGACTGAAGCTTTCTTT.

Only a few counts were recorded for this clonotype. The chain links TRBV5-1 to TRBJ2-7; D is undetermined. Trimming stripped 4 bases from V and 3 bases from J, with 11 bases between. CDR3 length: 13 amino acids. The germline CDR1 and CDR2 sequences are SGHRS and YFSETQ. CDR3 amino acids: CASSPNGVYEQYF. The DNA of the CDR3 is TGCGCCAGCAGCCCCAATGGCGTCTACGAGCAGTACTTC.

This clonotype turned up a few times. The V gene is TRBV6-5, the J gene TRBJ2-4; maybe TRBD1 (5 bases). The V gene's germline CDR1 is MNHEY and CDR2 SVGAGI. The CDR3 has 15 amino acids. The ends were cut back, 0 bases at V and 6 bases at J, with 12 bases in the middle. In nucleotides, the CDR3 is TGTGCCAGCAGTTACTCTTCACCCAGGGCAAACATTCAGTACTTC. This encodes CASSYSSPRANIQYF.

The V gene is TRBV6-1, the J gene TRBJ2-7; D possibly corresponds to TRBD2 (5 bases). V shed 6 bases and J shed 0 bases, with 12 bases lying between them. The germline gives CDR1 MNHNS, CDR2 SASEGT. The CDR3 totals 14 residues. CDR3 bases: TGTGCCAGCAGAACCGGACGGGACTCCTACGAGCAGTACTTC. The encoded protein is CASRTGRDSYEQYF.

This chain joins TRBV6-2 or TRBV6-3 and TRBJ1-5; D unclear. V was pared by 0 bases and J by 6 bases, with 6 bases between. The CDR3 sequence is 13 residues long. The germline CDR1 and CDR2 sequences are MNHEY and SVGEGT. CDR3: CASSYSMRQPQHF. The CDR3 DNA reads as TGTGCCAGCAGTTACTCGATGCGTCAGCCCCAGCATTTT.

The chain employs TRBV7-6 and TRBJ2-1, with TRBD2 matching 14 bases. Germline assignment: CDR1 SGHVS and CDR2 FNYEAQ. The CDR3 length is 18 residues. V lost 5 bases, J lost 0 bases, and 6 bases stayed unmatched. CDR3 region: CASSRLAGGGSSYNEQFF. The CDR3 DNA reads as TGTGCCAGCAGCAGACTAGCGGGAGGGGGTAGCTCCTACAATGAGCAGTTCTTC.

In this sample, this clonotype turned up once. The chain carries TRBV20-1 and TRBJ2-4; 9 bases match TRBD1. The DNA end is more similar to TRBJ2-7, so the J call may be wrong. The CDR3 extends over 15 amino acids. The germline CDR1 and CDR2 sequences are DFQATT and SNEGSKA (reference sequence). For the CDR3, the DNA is TGCAGTGCTAAAAGTTTGGGACAGGGCTCCTACGAGCAGTACTTC. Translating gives CSAKSLGQGSYEQYF.

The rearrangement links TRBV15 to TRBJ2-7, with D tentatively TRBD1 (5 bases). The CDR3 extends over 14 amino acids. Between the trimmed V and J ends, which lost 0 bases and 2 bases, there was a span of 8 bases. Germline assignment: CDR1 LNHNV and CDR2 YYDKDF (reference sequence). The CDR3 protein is CATSRDRQTYEQYF. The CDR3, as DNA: TGTGCCACCAGCAGAGATCGACAGACCTACGAGCAGTACTTC.

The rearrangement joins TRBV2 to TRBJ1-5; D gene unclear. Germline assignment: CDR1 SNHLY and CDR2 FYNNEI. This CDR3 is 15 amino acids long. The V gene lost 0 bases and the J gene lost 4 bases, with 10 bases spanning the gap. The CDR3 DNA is TGTGCCAGCAGTGAAGCCCTGGAATGGAATCAGCCCCAGCATTTT. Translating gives CASSEALEWNQPQHF.